This note documents a single TCR beta chain sequence. The CDR3 contains 13 residues. The germline CDR1 and CDR2 sequences are MNHEY and SMNVEV (reference sequence). V was trimmed by 5 bases and J by 5 bases, leaving 12 bases between them. The source material, RNA transcripts, was used to amplify TCR beta CDR3 regions. When the TCR CDR3 underwent first-round RT-PCR, the HTBI primer set was used. TCRdb ran MiXCR on the multiplex PCR reads and lists one entry per CDR3 protein. The data contain hundreds of thousands of distinct CDR3 sequences, roughly 15% of them seen just once; the ten biggest clones take up around 12%. The entry originates in a study of T cells in Graves' hyperthyroidism and ophthalmopathy.

The clonotype was recovered from a woman aged 45-65 years with Graves' ophthalmopathy. Sequenced sample: blood. This chain uses TRBV27 with TRBJ1-2; no clear D gene. CDR3 DNA sequence: TGTGCCAGCAGTAGAAGTCCCTCATATGGCTACACCTTC. Residues: CASSRSPSYGYTF.